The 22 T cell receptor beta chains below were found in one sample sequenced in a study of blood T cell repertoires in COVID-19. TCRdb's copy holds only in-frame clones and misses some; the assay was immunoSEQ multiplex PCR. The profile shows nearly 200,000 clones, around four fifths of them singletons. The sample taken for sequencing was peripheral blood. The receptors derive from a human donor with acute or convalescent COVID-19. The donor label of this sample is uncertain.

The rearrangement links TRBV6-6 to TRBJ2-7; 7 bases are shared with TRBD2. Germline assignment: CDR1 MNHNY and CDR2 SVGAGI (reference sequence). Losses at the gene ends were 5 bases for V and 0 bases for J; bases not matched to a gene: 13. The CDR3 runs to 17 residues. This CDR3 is CASSPLSRGSTSYEQYF. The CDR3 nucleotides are TGTGCCAGCAGTCCCCTCAGCCGCGGGAGCACCTCCTACGAGCAGTACTTC.

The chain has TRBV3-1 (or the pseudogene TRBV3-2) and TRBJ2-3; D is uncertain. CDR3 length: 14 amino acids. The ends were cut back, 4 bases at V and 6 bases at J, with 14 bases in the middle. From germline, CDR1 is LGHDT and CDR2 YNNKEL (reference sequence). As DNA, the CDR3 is TGTGCCAGCAGCCGGGCTGCCTTGGCCGATACGCAGTATTTT. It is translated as CASSRAALADTQYF.

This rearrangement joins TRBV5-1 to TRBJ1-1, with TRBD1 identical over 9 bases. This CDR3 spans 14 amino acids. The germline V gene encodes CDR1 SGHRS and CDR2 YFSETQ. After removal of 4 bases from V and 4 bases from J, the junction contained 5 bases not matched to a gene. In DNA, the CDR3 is TGCGCCAGCAGCCAGACAGGGGGGCGCACTGAAGCTTTCTTT. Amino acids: CASSQTGGRTEAFF.

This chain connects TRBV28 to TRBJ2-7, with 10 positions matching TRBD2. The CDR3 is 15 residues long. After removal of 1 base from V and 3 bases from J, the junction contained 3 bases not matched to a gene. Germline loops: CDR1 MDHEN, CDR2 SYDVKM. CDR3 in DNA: TGTGCCAGCAGTTTATTGGCTAGCGGGAGCTACGAGCAGTACTTC. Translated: CASSLLASGSYEQYF.

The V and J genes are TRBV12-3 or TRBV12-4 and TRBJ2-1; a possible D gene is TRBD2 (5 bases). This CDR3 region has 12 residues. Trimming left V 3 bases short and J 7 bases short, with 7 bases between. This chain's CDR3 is CASSFQRNEQFF. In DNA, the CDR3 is TGTGCCAGCAGTTTTCAGCGGAATGAGCAGTTCTTC.

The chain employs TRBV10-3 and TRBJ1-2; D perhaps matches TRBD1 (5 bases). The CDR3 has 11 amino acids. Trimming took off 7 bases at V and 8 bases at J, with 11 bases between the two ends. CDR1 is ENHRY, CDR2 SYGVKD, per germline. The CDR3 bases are TGTGCCATCACTTCAGGGTGGGGCTACACCTTC. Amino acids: CAITSGWGYTF.

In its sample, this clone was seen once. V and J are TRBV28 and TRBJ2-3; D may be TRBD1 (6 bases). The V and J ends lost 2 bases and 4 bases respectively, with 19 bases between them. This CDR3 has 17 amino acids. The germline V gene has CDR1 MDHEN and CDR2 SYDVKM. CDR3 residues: CASSLRFGQGWADTQYF. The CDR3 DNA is TGTGCCAGCAGTTTACGGTTTGGGCAGGGGTGGGCAGATACGCAGTATTTT.

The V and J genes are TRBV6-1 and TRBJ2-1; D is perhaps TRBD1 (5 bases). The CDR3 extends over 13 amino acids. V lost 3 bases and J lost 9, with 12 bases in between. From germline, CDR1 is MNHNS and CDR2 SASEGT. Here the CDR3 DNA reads TGTGCCAGCAGTGACAGCAGGACACGTGAGCAGTTCTTC. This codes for CASSDSRTREQFF.

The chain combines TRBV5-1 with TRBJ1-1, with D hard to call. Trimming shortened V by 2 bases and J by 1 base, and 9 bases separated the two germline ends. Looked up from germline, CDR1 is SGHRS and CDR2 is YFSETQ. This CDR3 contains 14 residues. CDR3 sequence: CASSLDPGNTEAFF. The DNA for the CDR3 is TGCGCCAGCAGCTTAGACCCAGGGAACACTGAAGCTTTCTTT.

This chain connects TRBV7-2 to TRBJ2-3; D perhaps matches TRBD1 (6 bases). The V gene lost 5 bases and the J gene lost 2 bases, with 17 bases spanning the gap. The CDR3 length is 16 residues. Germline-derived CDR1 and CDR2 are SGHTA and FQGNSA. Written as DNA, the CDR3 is TGTGCCAGCAGCAGCAGGGGAATCGCTAACACAGATACGCAGTATTTT. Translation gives CASSSRGIANTDTQYF.

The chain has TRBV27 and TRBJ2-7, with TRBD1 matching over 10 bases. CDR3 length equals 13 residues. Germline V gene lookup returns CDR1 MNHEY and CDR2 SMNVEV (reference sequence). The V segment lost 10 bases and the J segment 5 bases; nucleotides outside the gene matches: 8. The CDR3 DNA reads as TGTGCCACCGCCGGGACAGGGGTCCACGAGCAGTACTTC. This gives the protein CATAGTGVHEQYF.

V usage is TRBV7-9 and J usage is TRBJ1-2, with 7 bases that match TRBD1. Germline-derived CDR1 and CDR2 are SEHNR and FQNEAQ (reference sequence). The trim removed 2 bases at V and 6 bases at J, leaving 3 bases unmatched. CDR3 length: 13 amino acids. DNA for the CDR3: TGTGCCAGCAGCTTACGACAGGGCGATGGCTACACCTTC. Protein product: CASSLRQGDGYTF.

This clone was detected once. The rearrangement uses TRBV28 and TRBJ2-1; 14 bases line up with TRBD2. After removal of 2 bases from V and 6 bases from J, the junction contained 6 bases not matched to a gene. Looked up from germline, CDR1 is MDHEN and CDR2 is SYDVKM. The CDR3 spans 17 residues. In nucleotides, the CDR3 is TGTGCCAGCAGTTTAATGGGACTAGCGGGAGTTACCAATGAGCAGTTCTTC. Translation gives CASSLMGLAGVTNEQFF.

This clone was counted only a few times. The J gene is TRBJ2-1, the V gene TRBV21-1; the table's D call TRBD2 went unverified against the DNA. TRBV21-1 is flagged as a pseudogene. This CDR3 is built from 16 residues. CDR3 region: CASSKGRLAGYNEQFF. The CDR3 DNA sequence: TGTGCCAGCAGCAAAGGGAGACTAGCGGGGTACAATGAGCAGTTCTTC.

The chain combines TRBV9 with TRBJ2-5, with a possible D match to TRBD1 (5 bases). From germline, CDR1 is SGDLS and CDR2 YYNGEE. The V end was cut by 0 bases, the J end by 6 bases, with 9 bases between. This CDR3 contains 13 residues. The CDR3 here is CASSVEAGKTQYF. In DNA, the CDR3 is TGTGCCAGCAGCGTAGAGGCAGGGAAGACCCAGTACTTC.

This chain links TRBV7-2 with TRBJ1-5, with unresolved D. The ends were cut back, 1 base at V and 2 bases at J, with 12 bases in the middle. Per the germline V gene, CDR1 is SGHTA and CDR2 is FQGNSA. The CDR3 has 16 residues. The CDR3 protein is CASSLEPGWGNQPQHF. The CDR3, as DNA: TGTGCCAGCAGCTTAGAGCCGGGTTGGGGCAATCAGCCCCAGCATTTT.

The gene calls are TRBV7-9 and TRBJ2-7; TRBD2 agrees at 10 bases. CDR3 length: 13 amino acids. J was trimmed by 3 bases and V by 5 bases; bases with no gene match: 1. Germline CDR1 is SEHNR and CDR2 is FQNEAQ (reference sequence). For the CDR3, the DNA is TGTGCCAGCAGCCCTAGCGGGAGCTACGAGCAGTACTTC. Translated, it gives CASSPSGSYEQYF.

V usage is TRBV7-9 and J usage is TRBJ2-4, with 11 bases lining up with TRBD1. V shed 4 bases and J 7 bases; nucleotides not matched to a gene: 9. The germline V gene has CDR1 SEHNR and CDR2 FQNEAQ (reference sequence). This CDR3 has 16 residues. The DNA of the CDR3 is TGTGCCAGCAGCTCCCAAGGGACAGGGGGAACGAACATTCAGTACTTC. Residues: CASSSQGTGGTNIQYF. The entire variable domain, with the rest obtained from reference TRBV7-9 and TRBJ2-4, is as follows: DTGVSQNPRHKITKRGQNVTFRCDPISEHNRLYWYRQTLGQGPEFLTYFQNEAQLEKSRLLSDRFSAERPKGSFSTLEIQRTEQGDSAMYLCASSSQGTGGTNIQYFGAGTRLSVL.

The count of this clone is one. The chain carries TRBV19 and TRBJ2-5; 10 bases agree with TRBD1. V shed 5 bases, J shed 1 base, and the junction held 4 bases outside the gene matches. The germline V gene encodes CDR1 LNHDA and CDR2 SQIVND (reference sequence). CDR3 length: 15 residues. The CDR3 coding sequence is TGTGCCAGTAGTGGGGGGACAGGGGTCCAAGAGACCCAGTACTTC. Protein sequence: CASSGGTGVQETQYF.

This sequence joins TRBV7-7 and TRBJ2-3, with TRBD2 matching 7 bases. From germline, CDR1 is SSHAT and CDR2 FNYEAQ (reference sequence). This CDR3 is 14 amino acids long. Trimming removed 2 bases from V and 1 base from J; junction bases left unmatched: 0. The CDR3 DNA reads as TGTGCCAGCAGCTTAACTAGCGGCACAGATACGCAGTATTTT. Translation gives CASSLTSGTDTQYF. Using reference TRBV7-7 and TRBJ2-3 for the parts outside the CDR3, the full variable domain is GAGVSQSPRYKVTKRGQDVTLRCDPISSHATLYWYQQALGQGPEFLTYFNYEAQPDKSGLPSDRFSAERPEGSISTLTIQRTEQRDSAMYRCASSLTSGTDTQYFGPGTRLTVL.

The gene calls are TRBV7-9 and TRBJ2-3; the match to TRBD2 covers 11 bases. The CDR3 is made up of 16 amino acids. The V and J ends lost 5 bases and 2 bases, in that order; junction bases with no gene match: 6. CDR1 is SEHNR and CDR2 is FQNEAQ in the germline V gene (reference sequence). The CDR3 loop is CASSVGTSGSTDTQYF. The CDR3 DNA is TGTGCCAGCAGCGTAGGGACTAGCGGATCCACAGATACGCAGTATTTT. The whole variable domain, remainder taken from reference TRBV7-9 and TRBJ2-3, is DTGVSQNPRHKITKRGQNVTFRCDPISEHNRLYWYRQTLGQGPEFLTYFQNEAQLEKSRLLSDRFSAERPKGSFSTLEIQRTEQGDSAMYLCASSVGTSGSTDTQYFGPGTRLTVL.

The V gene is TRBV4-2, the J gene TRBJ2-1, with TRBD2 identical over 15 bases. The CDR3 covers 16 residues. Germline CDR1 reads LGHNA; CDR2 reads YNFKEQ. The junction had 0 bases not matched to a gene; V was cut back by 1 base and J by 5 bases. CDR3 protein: CASSQGTSGRDNEQFF. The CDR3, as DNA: TGTGCCAGCAGCCAAGGGACTAGCGGGAGGGACAATGAGCAGTTCTTC.